What follows is one T cell receptor beta chain and its context. What it recognizes is unknown. V dropped 2 bases and J dropped 1 base, with 11 bases sitting between them. Germline CDR1 MNHEY, CDR2 SVGAGI. The CDR3 totals 15 residues. The sample originates from a study of CD8+ T cells in alopecia areata. The wider study: For the treated group, dosing was oral tofacitinib at 5 to 10 mg twice daily. Findings of the study overall: Persistence during tofacitinib was seen for many expanded lesional clones in scalp and blood. Normal skin's resident alphabeta T cells are sequenced alongside lesional scalp T cells.

After isolation, RNA underwent reverse transcription to generate cDNA as the sequencing template. Using immunoSEQ multiplex PCR, the repertoire was profiled, and TCRdb retains in-frame clones only, with some absent. The top ten hold about 14% of the sample, which has fewer than 200,000 clones, approximately 57% seen once. Regarding treatment: oral pan-JAK inhibitor, 5-10 mg twice daily. As part of sample collection, lesional scalp punch biopsies and peripheral blood were taken from alopecia areata patients. This sample comprised CD4+ T cells sorted from blood, obtained at week 24, from a patient treated with tofacitinib. The chain recombines TRBV6-5 with TRBJ1-1; D gene unclear. The receptor comes from a human donor with alopecia areata. The CDR3 protein is CASSYPGGENTEAFF. The CDR3 nucleotides read TGTGCCAGCAGTTACCCTGGAGGAGAGAACACTGAAGCTTTCTTT.